The 9 T cell receptor beta chains reported below all come from one sample, sequenced in a study of tissue T cells after allogeneic stem cell transplantation. Time point meaning: mouse harvest day 14 after allogeneic transplant. Tail vein injection delivered 10^7 T-cell-depleted bone marrow cells and 10^6 splenic CD5+ T cells. Method: immunoSEQ multiplex PCR; TCRdb's copy keeps in-frame clones and lacks some. In the table there are roughly 2,500 clones, roughly half of which are singletons. Sequenced: gut tissue. Source of these receptors: a female BALB/c mouse given C57BL/6 T cells with graft-versus-host disease after an allogeneic hematopoietic cell transplant.

Worth noting for this clone: The genes are named according to mouse. The read ends 1 residue before the CDR3 terminus; that terminus is restored from the germline J gene. V usage is TRBV19 and J usage is TRBJ2-4; D is possibly TRBD1 (5 bases). CDR1 FNHDT and CDR2 SITEND come from the germline V gene (reference sequence). This CDR3 has 14 amino acids. V lost 4 bases to trimming and J lost 0 bases, with 9 bases between them. The CDR3 loop reads CASSPDISQNTLYF. The sequenced part of the CDR3 DNA is TGTGCCAGCAGTCCGGACATCAGTCAAAACACCTTGTAC.

Points on this clone: Genes and germline are mouse. The CDR3 end is not reached by the read, which stops 1 residue before it; the germline J gene fills it in. The rearrangement links TRBV31 to TRBJ2-4; D is possibly TRBD2 (6 bases). The CDR3 is 14 residues long. Germline CDR1 and CDR2: GKSSPN and SITVG. Trimming left V 3 bases short and J 0 bases short, with 10 bases between. CDR3 DNA (partial): TGTGCCTGGAGCCCGACTGGTAGTCAAAACACCTTGTAC. It translates to CAWSPTGSQNTLY. The complete CDR3 protein is CAWSPTGSQNTLYF.

By proportion, this clone is large (0.1 to 1%). The genes and germline here are from mouse. The read terminates 1 residue ahead of where the CDR3 ends, so the germline J gene completes it. The chain recombines TRBV1 with TRBJ1-1, with D unclear. The length of the CDR3 is 13 residues. Between the trimmed V and J ends, which lost 3 bases and 1 base, there was a span of 6 bases. CDR1 is NSQYPW, CDR2 LRSPGD, per germline (reference sequence). CDR3 DNA (partial): TGCACCTGCAGTGCGGGCAGAAACACAGAAGTCTTC. This encodes CTCSAGRNTEVF. The entire CDR3 protein reads CTCSAGRNTEVFF.

This clone is large in the sample. Gene labels here are mouse ones. Read data end 1 residue before the CDR3 end; the end is taken from the germline J gene. This chain connects TRBV3 to TRBJ2-7; D is unresolved. The CDR3 is made up of 11 amino acids. Trimming removed 1 base at V and 7 bases at J, with 5 bases between. From germline, CDR1 is SNHLY and CDR2 FYNGKV (reference sequence). The part of the CDR3 DNA that was read is TGTGCCAGCAGCTTAGGCTGGGAACAGTAC. Its translation is CASSLGWEQY. The CDR3, in full, reads CASSLGWEQYF.

Of note for this clone: The germline and genes are mouse ones. The read ends 1 residue before the CDR3 terminus; that terminus is restored from the germline J gene. The chain couples TRBV26 to TRBJ2-5; possibly TRBD1 or TRBD2 for D (5 bases each). The CDR3 covers 14 residues. Between the trimmed V and J ends, which lost 6 bases and 0 bases, there was a span of 10 bases. Germline V gene lookup returns CDR1 KGHPV and CDR2 FQNQEV (reference sequence). Incomplete CDR3 DNA: TGTGCCAGCAGAGGGGCAGGGAACCAAGACACCCAGTAC. Its translation: CASRGAGNQDTQY. The whole CDR3 protein reads CASRGAGNQDTQYF.

As to this clone: Gene names are mouse gene names. Read sequence stops 1 residue before the CDR3 end, and the germline J gene provides the missing end. The chain links TRBV19 to TRBJ2-3, with D possibly being TRBD1 or TRBD2 (6 bases each). Germline lookup yields CDR1 FNHDT and CDR2 SITEND (reference sequence). Trimming took 2 bases from V and 1 from J, leaving 8 bases between them. The CDR3 sequence is 14 residues long. The CDR3 protein is CASSIWGRAETLYF. CDR3 DNA (partial): TGTGCCAGCAGTATTTGGGGGCGTGCAGAAACGCTGTAT.

Notes on this clone: The gene symbols are mouse symbols. Coverage ceases 1 residue before the CDR3 finishes, and the germline J gene fills in the end. The V gene is TRBV3, the J gene TRBJ1-1, with a possible D match to TRBD1 (6 bases). The V and J ends lost 5 bases and 0 bases respectively, with 10 bases between them. CDR1 is SNHLY, CDR2 FYNGKV, per germline (reference sequence). The CDR3 loop spans 14 amino acids. CDR3 in amino acids: CASSTGTTNTEVFF. The CDR3 DNA, read in part, is TGTGCCAGCAGCACGGGGACAACAAACACAGAAGTCTTC.

Details on this clone: Gene names refer to mouse genes. The read ends 1 residue early relative to the CDR3; the germline J gene fills the gap. The chain links TRBV12-1 to TRBJ2-5; no firm D call. The germline gives CDR1 SGHSN, CDR2 HYEKVE. CDR3 length: 12 amino acids. V was shortened by 0 bases and J by 5 bases, with 5 bases between the two germline ends. Incomplete CDR3 DNA: TGTGCCAGCTCTCTCCCTGGAGACACCCAGTAC. Translation gives CASSLPGDTQY. The entire CDR3 sequence reads CASSLPGDTQYF.

Sample share makes this clone large. Gene names follow the mouse nomenclature. Sequencing ends 1 residue short of the CDR3 end; the germline J gene provides the rest. The rearrangement joins TRBV3 to TRBJ2-1; 10 nucleotides align to TRBD1. Trimming at V came to 4 bases and at J to 9 bases, leaving 3 bases not matched to a gene. The CDR3 runs to 13 residues. Germline V gene lookup returns CDR1 SNHLY and CDR2 FYNGKV (reference sequence). Here the CDR3 reads CASSSGTGVEQFF. The sequenced part of the CDR3 DNA is TGTGCCAGCAGCTCCGGGACAGGGGTTGAGCAGTTC. The variable domain in full, with the rest retrieved from reference TRBV3 and TRBJ2-1, is GPKVLQIPSHQIIDMGQMVTLNCDPVSNHLYFYWYKQILGQQMEFLVNFYNGKVMEKSKLFKDQFSVERPDGSYFTLKIQPTALEDSAVYFCASSSGTGVEQFFGPGTRLTVL.